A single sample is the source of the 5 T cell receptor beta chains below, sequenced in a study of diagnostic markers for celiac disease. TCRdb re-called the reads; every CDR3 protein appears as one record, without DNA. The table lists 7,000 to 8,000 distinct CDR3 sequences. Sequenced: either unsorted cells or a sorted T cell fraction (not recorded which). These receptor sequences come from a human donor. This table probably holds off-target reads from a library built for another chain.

The CDR3 sequence is CAIAEGSYEQYF. The chain combines TRBV10-3 with TRBJ2-7. This CDR3 spans 12 amino acids. Germline CDR1 and CDR2: ENHRY and SYGVKD.

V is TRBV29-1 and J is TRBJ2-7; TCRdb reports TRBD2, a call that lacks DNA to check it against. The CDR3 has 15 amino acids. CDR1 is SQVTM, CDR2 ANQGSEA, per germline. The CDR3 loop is CSVEDPLKFPYEQYF.

CDR3 protein: CASSPFGGTDTGELFF. V is TRBV18 and J is TRBJ2-2; TCRdb's D gene call, TRBD1, goes unchecked for lack of DNA. The CDR3 loop spans 16 amino acids. The germline V gene has CDR1 KGHSH and CDR2 LQKENI.

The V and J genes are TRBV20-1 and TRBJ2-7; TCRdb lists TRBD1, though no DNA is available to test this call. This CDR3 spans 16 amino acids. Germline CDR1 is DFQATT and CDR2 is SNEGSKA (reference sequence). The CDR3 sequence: CSARGRRGQGLYEQYF.

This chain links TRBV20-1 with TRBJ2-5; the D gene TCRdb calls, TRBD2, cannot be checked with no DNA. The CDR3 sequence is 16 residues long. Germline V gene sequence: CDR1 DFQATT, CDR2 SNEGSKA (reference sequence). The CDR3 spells CSASPFGGGGQETQYF.